This T cell receptor (beta chain) comes out of a study of T cell changes during pregnancy in multiple sclerosis. Sequencing used immunoSEQ multiplex PCR; TCRdb keeps in-frame clones, though not all of them. The data show some 85,000 clones, just under 95% seen once. V lost 0 bases and J 2 bases, leaving 12 bases between the germline ends. Germline CDR1 is SGHRS and CDR2 is YFSETQ. The CDR3 is 16 residues long. The sequences come from peripheral blood, collected in the second trimester of pregnancy. The chain carries TRBV5-1 and TRBJ1-5, with D possibly TRBD1 on 5 matching bases. The clonotype originates from a female donor in good health, enrolled as a control in a pregnancy study. CDR3 in amino acids: CASSLGQGSGNQPQHF. The CDR3 nucleotides read TGCGCCAGCAGCTTGGGGCAGGGTTCGGGCAATCAGCCCCAGCATTTT.